This T cell receptor (beta chain) was found in a study of blood T cell repertoires in COVID-19. The wider study: COVID-19 samples, acute and convalescent, were from the United States, Italy and Spain. In each case, the material was cDNA or gDNA derived from T cells, B-cell-depleted T cells, or PBMCs.

The CDR3 runs 11 residues. V was pared by 6 bases and J by 5 bases, with 7 bases between. Looked up from germline, CDR1 is MDHEN and CDR2 is SYDVKM. Original methodology: Estimated nucleated cell counts came from reference gene primer amplification. TCRdb's table, derived via immunoSEQ multiplex PCR, lists solely in-frame clones and lacks some. From that table come the V and J calls and clone size; the DNA was used to work out D and trimming. This sample has approximately 230,000 clones, with roughly 83% found just once. This clone has only one observation. The source is an elderly man with acute or convalescent COVID-19. V gene TRBV28 combines with J gene TRBJ1-1; no reliable D call. The sample taken for sequencing was peripheral blood. The CDR3 bases are TGTGCCAGCAGGAGAGGAACTGAAGCTTTCTTT. Its protein product is CASRRGTEAFF.